These 15 T cell receptor beta chains were sequenced from one sample in a study of T cells in localized non-small cell lung cancer. Assay used: immunoSEQ multiplex PCR; TCRdb lists only in-frame clones, some missing. The sample records 45,000 to 60,000 clones, more than 85% being singletons. Sequencing was performed on PBMCs, taken before any cancer treatment. These receptor sequences come from a man aged 40 to 70 with stage II lung adenocarcinoma.

This clone was seen a few times. The chain links TRBV19 to TRBJ1-6; 9 bases fit TRBD1. The V segment lost 5 bases and the J segment 5 bases; nucleotides outside the gene matches: 7. CDR1 and CDR2 (germline): LNHDA, SQIVND (reference sequence). The CDR3 is made up of 16 amino acids. The CDR3 DNA reads TGTGCCAGTAGTCCTCAGGACAGGGGAGATAATTCACCCCTCCACTTT. It translates to CASSPQDRGDNSPLHF.

The chain is built from TRBV9 and TRBJ2-2; D is undetermined. The V gene's germline CDR1 is SGDLS and CDR2 YYNGEE. Trimming took off 4 bases at V and 0 bases at J, with 4 bases between the two ends. This CDR3 is 13 amino acids long. Written as DNA, the CDR3 is TGTGCCAGCAGCCCACCGAACACCGGGGAGCTGTTTTTT. Protein product: CASSPPNTGELFF.

The V and J genes are TRBV5-1 and TRBJ2-2; 7 nucleotides agree with TRBD2. Trimming cost V 4 bases and J 1 base; bases outside gene matches: 7. This CDR3 has 16 residues. The germline gives CDR1 SGHRS, CDR2 YFSETQ. Here the CDR3 reads CASSPSTSLNTGELFF. The CDR3 DNA sequence: TGCGCCAGCAGCCCCTCGACTAGCCTGAACACCGGGGAGCTGTTTTTT.

A few counts support this clone. The gene calls are TRBV6-1 and TRBJ2-7; 8 bases are shared with TRBD1. From germline, CDR1 is MNHNS and CDR2 SASEGT. V was clipped by 2 bases and J by 6 bases; unmatched bases: 12. This CDR3 spans 16 amino acids. The CDR3 bases are TGTGCCAGCAGTGAAAGGGCGGTTACAGGGACAGGCGAGCAGTACTTC. Translating gives CASSERAVTGTGEQYF.

V is TRBV7-8 and J is TRBJ2-7; 9 bases line up with TRBD1. Trimming took 4 bases from V and 4 from J; bases not matched to a gene: 8. Germline assignment: CDR1 SGHVS and CDR2 FQNEAQ. This CDR3 is built from 15 residues. The CDR3 DNA follows: TGTGCCAGCAGCTATAACAGGGGGCTTAGGTACGAGCAGTACTTC. Protein: CASSYNRGLRYEQYF.

This clone came up once. The V and J genes are TRBV28 and TRBJ2-5; weak D call: TRBD1 (6 bases). There are 12 residues in the CDR3. Germline V gene lookup returns CDR1 MDHEN and CDR2 SYDVKM. V was cut by 2 bases and J by 5 bases, with 6 bases left in between. The CDR3 region has the DNA TGTGCCAGCAGTTTACAGGGGGAGACCCAGTACTTC. Its protein is CASSLQGETQYF.

CDR3 sequence (DNA): TGTGCCTGGAGTGCCGCGGTTAATGAGCAGTTCTTC. It is translated as CAWSAAVNEQFF. The chain employs TRBV30 and TRBJ2-1; no reliable D call. The CDR3 runs 12 residues. The germline gives CDR1 GTSNPN, CDR2 SVGIG (reference sequence). The germline V and J ends were trimmed by 1 base and 7 bases, with 8 bases remaining between them. Complete variable domain (other parts from reference TRBV30 and TRBJ2-1): SQTIHQWPATLVQPVGSPLSLECTVEGTSNPNLYWYRQAAGRGLQLLFYSVGIGQISSEVPQNLSASRPQDRQFILSSKKLLLSDSGFYLCAWSAAVNEQFFGPGTRLTVL.

The V gene is TRBV2, the J gene TRBJ2-5; no clear D gene. The V end was cut by 6 bases, the J end by 3 bases, with 8 bases between. The CDR3 totals 12 residues. Germline V gene sequence: CDR1 SNHLY, CDR2 FYNNEI. The CDR3 nucleotides read TGTGCCAGCAGAAACAGAGAAGAGACCCAGTACTTC. Residues: CASRNREETQYF.

The DNA for the CDR3 is TGTGCCTGGAAAATCCCTGGACAGCCGAACACTGAAGCTTTCTTT. Translated, it gives CAWKIPGQPNTEAFF. V usage is TRBV30 and J usage is TRBJ1-1; a weak D match, TRBD1 (6 bases). Germline V CDR1 and CDR2: GTSNPN, SVGIG (reference sequence). V gave up 4 bases and J gave up 1 base, with 16 bases separating them. The CDR3 covers 15 residues.

V usage is TRBV18 and J usage is TRBJ1-1; D possibly corresponds to TRBD1 (5 bases). V lost 4 bases and J 1 base, leaving 10 bases between the germline ends. There are 14 residues in the CDR3. In germline, CDR1 is KGHSH, CDR2 LQKENI. CDR3 amino acids: CASSQWGRNTEAFF. CDR3 bases: TGTGCCAGCTCACAGTGGGGCAGGAACACTGAAGCTTTCTTT.

CDR3 DNA sequence: TGTGCCAGTAGTAGGCCAGCTAGCACAGATACGCAGTATTTT. The encoded protein is CASSRPASTDTQYF. This rearrangement joins TRBV19 to TRBJ2-3; D is ambiguous. Per germline, CDR1 LNHDA and CDR2 SQIVND (reference sequence). The CDR3 length is 14 residues. The V end was cut by 4 bases, the J end by 0 bases, with 8 bases between.

This sequence joins TRBV6-5 and TRBJ1-6; 7 bases are shared with TRBD1. J was trimmed by 7 bases and V by 7 bases; bases with no gene match: 7. Germline assignment: CDR1 MNHEY and CDR2 SVGAGI. The CDR3 length is 14 residues. Here the CDR3 reads CASTLGTENSPLHF. The CDR3 DNA sequence: TGTGCCAGCACCCTGGGGACAGAAAATTCACCCCTCCACTTT.

The rearrangement joins TRBV4-1 to TRBJ2-1; 10 positions agree with TRBD1. The germline V gene encodes CDR1 MGHRA and CDR2 YSYEKL. This CDR3 is built from 17 residues. With V trimmed by 4 bases and J by 3 bases, 9 bases remained unmatched. CDR3 region: CASSLKIGTGVYNEQFF. The CDR3 DNA sequence: TGCGCCAGCAGCCTAAAAATCGGGACAGGGGTCTACAATGAGCAGTTCTTC.

The chain links TRBV19 to TRBJ2-1, with D possibly matching TRBD2 (6 bases). CDR1 and CDR2 (germline): LNHDA, SQIVND (reference sequence). V was trimmed by 3 bases and J by 3 bases, leaving 9 bases between them. The CDR3 runs to 14 residues. CDR3 nucleotide sequence: TGTGCCAGTAGTATGGGGGGTCTCTACAATGAGCAGTTCTTC. Amino acid sequence: CASSMGGLYNEQFF. Using reference TRBV19 and TRBJ2-1 for the parts outside the CDR3, the full variable domain is DGGITQSPKYLFRKEGQNVTLSCEQNLNHDAMYWYRQDPGQGLRLIYYSQIVNDFQKGDIAEGYSVSREKKESFPLTVTSAQKNPTAFYLCASSMGGLYNEQFFGPGTRLTVL.

The V and J genes are TRBV5-4 and TRBJ2-5; 8 bases are shared with TRBD2. Germline values: CDR1 SGHNT, CDR2 YYREEE (reference sequence). V was pared by 3 bases and J by 4 bases, with 2 bases of the junction left unmatched. The CDR3 covers 13 residues. The CDR3, as DNA: TGTGCCAGCAGCTCTGGACTAGCAGAGACCCAGTACTTC. Its translation: CASSSGLAETQYF. Combining the CDR3 with reference TRBV5-4 and TRBJ2-5 gives the whole variable domain ETGVTQSPTHLIKTRGQQVTLRCSSQSGHNTVSWYQQALGQGPQFIFQYYREEENGRGNFPPRFSGLQFPNYSSELNVNALELDDSALYLCASSSGLAETQYFGPGTRLLVL.